These 7 T cell receptor beta chains were sequenced from one sample in a study of T-cell reconstitution after alpha-beta-depleted transplantation in children. Preparing the TCRbeta library involved the use of unique molecular identifiers. Via MiXCR, TCRdb re-called the PCR reads, giving one row per CDR3 protein. The sample consists of about 400,000 distinct CDR3 sequences, about a fifth of them appearing once. The material was PBMCs from the stem cell graft donor, obtained from the stem cell graft. Receptor source: a human donor who donated a stem cell graft to a child with acute myeloid leukemia.

This clonotype showed up many times. The V call is TRBV7-2, the J call TRBJ2-7, with 11 bases lining up with TRBD2. V shed 4 bases and J 2 bases; nucleotides not matched to a gene: 4. Per the germline V gene, CDR1 is SGHTA and CDR2 is FQGNSA. This CDR3 has 15 residues. The CDR3 DNA is TGTGCCAGCAGCTGGACTAGCGGGCCCCCCTACGAGCAGTACTTC. It encodes CASSWTSGPPYEQYF.

This clonotype was detected a few times. This chain uses TRBV5-1 with TRBJ2-2, with 7 bases aligning to TRBD1. The trim removed 4 bases at V and 0 bases at J, leaving 6 bases unmatched. CDR1 is SGHRS, CDR2 YFSETQ, per germline. CDR3 length equals 16 residues. This chain's CDR3 is CASSRQGPSNTGELFF. The CDR3 DNA reads as TGCGCCAGCAGCCGACAGGGCCCATCGAACACCGGGGAGCTGTTTTTT.

The chain has TRBV9 and TRBJ1-6; 8 positions match TRBD1. The V and J ends lost 1 base and 9 bases, in that order; junction bases with no gene match: 6. The germline V gene encodes CDR1 SGDLS and CDR2 YYNGEE. The length of the CDR3 is 15 residues. CDR3 protein: CASSVMAGGGSPLHF. DNA for the CDR3: TGTGCCAGCAGCGTAATGGCAGGGGGCGGTTCACCCCTCCACTTT.

The chain combines TRBV2 with TRBJ2-1, with 7 nucleotides matching TRBD2. Per the germline V gene, CDR1 is SNHLY and CDR2 is FYNNEI. The CDR3 is 13 residues long. V shed 8 bases and J 8 bases; nucleotides not matched to a gene: 9. The CDR3 loop is CASFTRESHEQFF. CDR3 DNA: TGTGCCAGCTTCACGCGGGAGTCGCATGAGCAGTTCTTC.

This clonotype was seen repeatedly, ten times or more. The chain uses TRBV20-1 and TRBJ2-2; D is undetermined. The CDR3 has 13 residues. Germline-derived CDR1 and CDR2 are DFQATT and SNEGSKA (reference sequence). V was shortened by 1 base and J by 4 bases, with 7 bases between the two germline ends. CDR3 nucleotides: TGCAGTGCTAGAGTCGTTAGCACCGGGGAGCTGTTTTTT. Its protein is CSARVVSTGELFF.

This clonotype was found a few times. The chain has TRBV4-1 and TRBJ2-7; tentatively, D is TRBD1 or TRBD2 (6 bases each). The CDR3 runs to 13 residues. Trimming left V 2 bases short and J 5 bases short, with 10 bases between. Germline CDR1 MGHRA, CDR2 YSYEKL. The CDR3 nucleotides read TGCGCCAGCAGCCAACCGGGGGCTGACGAGCAGTACTTC. Amino acids: CASSQPGADEQYF.

The sample holds a few counts of this clonotype. This sequence joins TRBV20-1 and TRBJ2-5; 10 nucleotides line up with TRBD2. The CDR3 spans 17 residues. The V segment lost 0 bases and the J segment 4 bases; nucleotides outside the gene matches: 11. Germline CDR1 DFQATT, CDR2 SNEGSKA (reference sequence). CDR3 sequence (DNA): TGCAGTGCTAGAGATCGTAGCGGGAGGCCCGGTGGAGAGACCCAGTACTTC. As protein: CSARDRSGRPGGETQYF.